The 20 T cell receptor beta chains reported below all come from one sample, sequenced in a study of blood T cell repertoires in COVID-19. Data came from immunoSEQ multiplex PCR; TCRdb stores just in-frame clones and leaves some out. In the table there are 180,000 or so clones, about 87% of which are singletons. Input material: peripheral blood. The source is a man aged 18 to 29 with active or convalescent COVID-19.

The chain uses TRBV7-9 and TRBJ1-1; possible D gene TRBD1, 6 bases. There are 13 residues in the CDR3. Per the germline V gene, CDR1 is SEHNR and CDR2 is FQNEAQ (reference sequence). V was clipped by 6 bases and J by 1 base, with 9 bases between them. The CDR3 nucleotides are TGTGCCAGCAGAAAGGACAGGAACACTGAAGCTTTCTTT. Its translation is CASRKDRNTEAFF.

The rearrangement links TRBV6-5 to TRBJ1-2, with D possibly being TRBD1 (5 bases). The CDR3 is made up of 11 amino acids. Trimming shortened V by 5 bases and J by 8 bases, and 9 bases separated the two germline ends. Germline V gene data show CDR1 as MNHEY and CDR2 as SVGAGI. The CDR3 DNA is TGTGCCAGCAGTCGGGGGAGGGGCTACACCTTC. Translation: CASSRGRGYTF.

The chain couples TRBV11-2 to TRBJ1-1; 8 bases agree with TRBD1. CDR3 length: 15 residues. V was clipped by 10 bases and J by 4 bases; unmatched bases: 14. CDR1 is SGHAT and CDR2 is FQNNGV in the germline V gene. The CDR3 nucleotides read TGTGCCACCAGGACCGGGACAGGAGGGAGCACTGAAGCTTTCTTT. Protein: CATRTGTGGSTEAFF. The complete variable domain, with remaining parts taken from reference TRBV11-2 and TRBJ1-1, reads EAGVAQSPRYKIIEKRQSVAFWCNPISGHATLYWYQQILGQGPKLLIQFQNNGVVDDSQLPKDRFSAERLKGVDSTLKIQPAKLEDSAVYLCATRTGTGGSTEAFFGQGTRLTVV.

The chain carries TRBV27 and TRBJ2-2; TRBD2 might be the D (6 bases). Trimming removed 6 bases from V and 3 bases from J, with 11 bases in between. The germline CDR1 and CDR2 sequences are MNHEY and SMNVEV (reference sequence). This CDR3 is 14 amino acids long. The CDR3 nucleotides read TGTGCCAGCAGGGGACTCCCAGACACCGGGGAGCTGTTTTTT. It yields the protein CASRGLPDTGELFF.

The chain joins TRBV5-1 to TRBJ2-3, with TRBD2 identical over 8 bases. Germline V gene data show CDR1 as SGHRS and CDR2 as YFSETQ. The CDR3 length is 15 residues. J lost 5 bases, V lost 4 bases, and 9 bases had no gene match. CDR3: CASSKLADGVDTQYF. The CDR3 region has the DNA TGCGCCAGCAGCAAACTAGCGGATGGGGTAGATACGCAGTATTTT. Drawing the rest from reference TRBV5-1 and TRBJ2-3, the complete variable domain is KAGVTQTPRYLIKTRGQQVTLSCSPISGHRSVSWYQQTPGQGLQFLFEYFSETQRNKGNFPGRFSGRQFSNSRSEMNVSTLELGDSALYLCASSKLADGVDTQYFGPGTRLTVL.

The chain carries TRBV9 and TRBJ1-3; D not resolved. The germline CDR1 and CDR2 sequences are SGDLS and YYNGEE. This CDR3 spans 14 amino acids. Trimming stripped 2 bases from V and 3 bases from J, with 9 bases between. The CDR3 loop reads CASSVGRIGNTIYF. The CDR3 DNA follows: TGTGCCAGCAGCGTTGGCAGAATTGGAAACACCATATATTTT.

This sequence joins TRBV7-8 and TRBJ2-1; TRBD2 agrees at 8 bases. The CDR3 runs 17 residues. J lost 2 bases, V lost 1 base, and 7 bases had no gene match. Germline CDR1 SGHVS, CDR2 FQNEAQ. The CDR3 region is CASSLVGSGVTYNEQFF. CDR3 nucleotide sequence: TGTGCCAGCAGCTTAGTCGGTAGCGGGGTTACCTACAATGAGCAGTTCTTC.

The genes are TRBV25-1 and TRBJ2-3, with TRBD1 as a possible D gene (5 bases). The CDR3 runs to 16 residues. Germline-derived CDR1 and CDR2 are MGHDK and SYGVNS. V was pared by 1 base and J by 0 bases, with 11 bases between. Here the CDR3 DNA reads TGTGCCAGCAGTGAATGGACACTTGATAGCACAGATACGCAGTATTTT. Protein: CASSEWTLDSTDTQYF.

The V gene is TRBV4-1, the J gene TRBJ1-4, with TRBD1 matching 7 bases. V gave up 1 base and J gave up 8 bases; unmatched junction bases: 10. The germline gives CDR1 MGHRA, CDR2 YSYEKL. The CDR3 runs to 16 residues. CDR3 sequence (DNA): TGCGCCAGCAGCCAAGGAAAACAGGGGATTGACGAAAAACTGTTTTTT. This sequence encodes CASSQGKQGIDEKLFF.

The chain joins TRBV6-6 to TRBJ1-4; the D is unclear. V dropped 7 bases and J dropped 0 bases, with 12 bases sitting between them. This CDR3 has 15 residues. Germline V gene data show CDR1 as MNHNY and CDR2 as SVGAGI (reference sequence). In nucleotides, the CDR3 is TGTGCCAGCACCGAAGACGGAGCAACTAATGAAAAACTGTTTTTT. This encodes CASTEDGATNEKLFF.

A single count supports this clone. V gene TRBV15 combines with J gene TRBJ1-1; 9 nucleotides align to TRBD1. CDR1 and CDR2 from the germline V gene are LNHNV and YYDKDF (reference sequence). Unmatched junction bases numbered 5, after V lost 4 bases and J lost 5 bases. This CDR3 spans 14 amino acids. The CDR3, as DNA: TGTGCCACCAGCACCGGACAGGGGAAAACTGAAGCTTTCTTT. As protein: CATSTGQGKTEAFF.

This clone was observed once. This sequence joins TRBV6-1 and TRBJ2-7; 8 positions match TRBD2. This CDR3 is 17 amino acids long. The germline gives CDR1 MNHNS, CDR2 SASEGT. V was clipped by 1 base and J by 4 bases; unmatched bases: 12. The CDR3: CASSEVSGSQSLYEQYF. The CDR3 coding sequence is TGTGCCAGCAGTGAAGTAAGCGGGAGCCAGTCTCTGTACGAGCAGTACTTC.

This chain joins TRBV18 and TRBJ1-2, with TRBD1 matching 7 bases. CDR3 size: 13 residues. Germline-derived CDR1 and CDR2 are KGHSH and LQKENI. The J segment lost 2 bases and the V segment lost 3 bases, leaving 0 bases of the junction unmatched. CDR3 nucleotides: TGTGCCAGCTCACCGGGACAGAACTATGGCTACACCTTC. Protein product: CASSPGQNYGYTF.

CDR3 loop: CASSGGNTEAFF. CDR3 DNA sequence: TGTGCCAGCTCTGGGGGCAACACTGAAGCTTTCTTT. The chain employs TRBV18 and TRBJ1-1; a possible D gene is TRBD1 (6 bases). The CDR3 runs to 12 residues. Germline values: CDR1 KGHSH, CDR2 LQKENI. V lost 6 bases and J 2 bases, leaving 7 bases between the germline ends.

The chain has TRBV3-1 (or the pseudogene TRBV3-2) and TRBJ1-1; TRBD1 matches at 7 bases. The germline gives CDR1 LGHDT, CDR2 YNNKEL (reference sequence). CDR3 length: 14 amino acids. J gave up 6 bases and V 3 bases, and 7 bases lay outside the gene matches. CDR3 in amino acids: CASSHVGTDAEAFF. CDR3 sequence (DNA): TGTGCCAGCAGCCACGTAGGGACAGACGCTGAAGCTTTCTTT.

This chain links TRBV12-3 or TRBV12-4 with TRBJ1-1, with a weak D call TRBD1 (5 bases). With 3 bases removed from V and 8 bases from J, the gap between germline ends came to 13 bases. The CDR3 consists of 13 residues. CDR3 sequence: CASSLGGVVEAFF. CDR3 in DNA: TGTGCCAGCAGTTTGGGGGGGGTTGTGGAAGCTTTCTTT.

The rearrangement links TRBV29-1 to TRBJ2-5; 14 nucleotides match TRBD2. Germline V gives CDR1 SQVTM, CDR2 ANQGSEA. The length of the CDR3 is 18 residues. Losses at the gene ends were 8 bases for V and 1 base for J; bases not matched to a gene: 15. CDR3 nucleotide sequence: TGCAGCCCGTCGGCTATGGGACTAGCGGGAGCAGGCCAAGAGACCCAGTACTTC. Its protein product is CSPSAMGLAGAGQETQYF.

The V call is TRBV7-8, the J call TRBJ1-5, with 11 bases identical to TRBD1. The V gene end was trimmed by 4 bases and the J gene end by 5 bases; junction bases not matched to a gene: 4. This CDR3 spans 15 amino acids. Germline assignment: CDR1 SGHVS and CDR2 FQNEAQ. The CDR3 sequence is CASSSGTGGHQPQHF. The CDR3 DNA reads TGTGCCAGCAGCTCCGGGACAGGGGGGCATCAGCCCCAGCATTTT.

The gene calls are TRBV12-3 or TRBV12-4 and TRBJ1-1; 7 bases map to TRBD1. Losses at the gene ends were 5 bases for V and 4 bases for J; bases not matched to a gene: 4. The CDR3 totals 13 residues. CDR3 DNA: TGTGCCAGCAGTCTCAGGGGGAGCACTGAAGCTTTCTTT. As protein: CASSLRGSTEAFF.

The chain is built from TRBV28 and TRBJ1-4, with 7 bases aligning to TRBD1. This CDR3 has 15 amino acids. J lost 5 bases, V lost 2 bases, and 5 bases had no gene match. The germline gives CDR1 MDHEN, CDR2 SYDVKM. This chain's CDR3 is CASSLRTGVNEKLFF. The DNA of the CDR3 is TGTGCCAGCAGTTTACGGACAGGCGTAAATGAAAAACTGTTTTTT.